This T cell receptor (beta chain) was sequenced in a study of vaccination and CD4 T cells after COVID-19. Treatment in this sample: roughly 11-day PBMC culture with coronavirus spike peptide pools or control peptides (ViraFEST assay). Trimming took 5 bases from V and 8 from J, leaving 9 bases between them. This CDR3 spans 11 amino acids. Germline CDR1 reads SNHLY; CDR2 reads FYNNEI. This clonotype came up once. As yet, its antigen is unknown. An Oncomine TCR Beta short-read assay was used to sequence the DNA from cultured CD4+ T cells. Each CDR3 protein is one row after TCRdb ran MiXCR on the PCR reads. Among some 12,000 distinct CDR3 sequences listed, under 60% were seen once.

The V gene is TRBV2, the J gene TRBJ1-2, with D hard to call. This clonotype was sampled from a human donor who had recovered from COVID-19. The sequenced sample was CD4+ T cells from blood, cultured in vitro. The CDR3 sequence is CASSPDLGYTF. CDR3 nucleotide sequence: TGTGCCAGCAGTCCGGACCTCGGCTACACCTTC.